This section outlines one T cell receptor beta chain sequence together with its context. Its antigen specificity is not known. No quality values exist for individual bases; no much larger clone is one base distant. The CDR3 spans 15 residues, from the cysteine through the phenylalanine. The read is trimmed to its CDR3 DNA, 45 bases read in frame from base 1. Relative to germline, V is 4 bases shorter and J is 0 bases shorter, with 11 bases between their ends. The germline V gene provides CDR1 SGDLS and CDR2 YYNGEE. The library was prepared using the immunoSEQ multiplex PCR assay. DNA from the cultured, isolated CD4+ T cells was subjected to TCR beta CDR3 sequencing. For the original study's pipeline: The analysis removed non-productive TCR sequences, trimmed reads to the CDR3 region, and retained only CDR3s that were 7 or more amino acids long. Antigen-specific clonotypes were identified with the MANAFEST web app by comparing expansion in peptide wells against reference cultures. To count as positive, a clone had to show expansion at FDR<0.05 compared with the reference and with all other wells, an odds ratio above 5, and a frequency above 0.1% in two replicate wells. A clonotype was defined as cross-reactive if the clonotype was significantly expanded both in SARS-CoV-2 spike wells and in at least one common cold coronavirus spike condition. CDR3 similarity was assessed by Levenshtein distance using the stringdist R package, and unrooted trees were constructed with ape in R 3.6.1. TCRdb retrieved this table from immuneACCESS and kept in-frame rearrangements only. Not all clones are present; in checked studies, unresolved V genes account for under half, and no reason is known for the remainder. The V and J calls and clone size were taken over from that table, and D and trimming were inferred from the DNA. Across this sample there are approximately 22,000 clones, with around 72% seen only once. Approximately 40% of the sample goes to the ten largest clones.

This sample was taken from a study of vaccination effects on CD4 cells after COVID-19 (dated by TCRdb to the early 2020s). As for the study more broadly: Participants received two doses of either the BNT162b2 or the mRNA-1273 mRNA SARS-CoV-2 vaccine. Pre-vaccine samples were drawn from two convalescent patients 16 days and one week before the first dose, at 142 and 148 days after COVID-19 diagnosis. The study compared SARS-CoV-2 spike-specific CD4+ TCR repertoires before and after mRNA vaccination in COVID-19 convalescent patients and infection-naive vaccine recipients. A total of nine to ten COVID-19 convalescent patients and several SARS-CoV-2-naive healthy vaccine recipients were included in the full study. Cultures from other donors in the study were sequenced using the Oncomine TCR Beta short-read assay on an Illumina iSeq 100.

What the study reported, not specific to this receptor: The study was limited by a small number of convalescent patients, and early post-infection timepoints were lacking. In convalescent patients, the post-vaccine spike-reactive repertoire consisted mainly of new vaccine-induced clones, largely distinct from infection-induced clones. At late post-vaccination timepoints, both infection-induced and vaccine-induced clones showed marked clonal contraction, consistent with waning T cell responses.

In the ViraFEST assay, PBMC were stimulated with viral peptide pools, and antigen-specific CD4+ T cell clonotypes were then identified by expansion using TCR sequencing. After more than nine days of culture, CD4+ T cells were isolated with the EasySep CD4+ T cell isolation kit. PCR-confirmed SARS-CoV-2 infection had occurred in convalescent patients between March and December 2020, before the Alpha, Beta and Delta variants emerged in the United States. Each well held roughly 2.2 million PBMC cultured in IMDM containing roughly 4.9% human AB serum, 8.5 to 10 IU/ml IL-2 and gentamicin, along with around 11 ug/ml peptides. On days 3 and 7, half of the culture medium was replaced with fresh IL-2-containing medium. Unless noted otherwise, every peptide stimulation condition was grown in triplicate wells. PBMC were separated from whole blood using Ficoll-Paque Plus gradient centrifugation and were then either cryopreserved at -140C or used fresh. The QIAamp micro DNA kit was used to extract genomic DNA from the cultured CD4+ T cells.

The rearrangement joined TRBV9 to TRBJ2-1; the D gene cannot be resolved reliably. The specimen was CD4+ T cells from PBMCs cultured with a peptide pool, collected before COVID-19 vaccination. The clonotype was recovered from a human donor who had a prior SARS-CoV-2 infection. The CDR3 amino acid sequence is: CASSLTDSSYNEQFF. The bases read TGTGCCAGCAGCTTGACCGATAGCTCCTACAATGAGCAGTTCTTC.